The 20 T cell receptor beta chains presented below share a single source sample, sequenced in a study of T-cell reconstitution after alpha-beta-depleted transplantation in children. Construction of the TCRbeta library involved unique molecular identifiers. TCRdb itself ran the PCR reads through MiXCR, one entry per CDR3 protein. The sample shows 3,500 to 5,500 distinct CDR3 sequences, around 12% of them seen only once. The specimen comprised PBMCs, mostly from graft donor cells, sampled 60 days after TCRalphabeta/CD19-depleted stem cell transplant. The receptor set was obtained from a male patient aged 2 to 9 who had a stem cell transplant for acute lymphoblastic leukemia, so the T cells may come from the graft donor.

This clonotype was detected many times. J is TRBJ2-1 and V is TRBV5-8, with 13 bases fitting TRBD2. The CDR3 covers 15 residues. J gave up 4 bases and V 3 bases, and 1 base lay outside the gene matches. CDR1 and CDR2 from the germline V gene are SGHTS and YDEGEE. Here the CDR3 DNA reads TGTGCCAGCAGCTCGGGACTAGCGGGGTACAATGAGCAGTTCTTC. It is translated as CASSSGLAGYNEQFF.

This sequence joins TRBV13 and TRBJ2-3, with D perhaps TRBD2 (5 bases). Germline V CDR1 and CDR2: PRHDT, FYEKMQ (reference sequence). CDR3 size: 19 residues. Deletions cut 10 bases from V and 2 bases from J, with 31 bases between. The CDR3 bases are TGTGCCATGGGCCCCGGGATTAGCTGCGCAGGATTAATCACAGATACGCAGTATTTT. Translating gives CAMGPGISCAGLITDTQYF.

This clonotype occurred many times. The chain joins TRBV12-3 or TRBV12-4 to TRBJ1-3; D is ambiguous. The length of the CDR3 is 15 residues. V shed 6 bases and J shed 0 bases, with 12 bases lying between them. The CDR3 region is CASRRIRPSGNTIYF. The CDR3 DNA sequence: TGTGCCAGCAGACGCATACGACCCTCTGGAAACACCATATATTTT.

By sample share, this clonotype is medium-sized. The chain joins TRBV7-9 to TRBJ1-2; TRBD1 matches at 12 bases. The CDR3 loop spans 14 amino acids. With 4 bases clipped from V and 14 bases from J, the junction kept 11 bases outside the gene matches. CDR1 SEHNR and CDR2 FQNEAQ come from the germline V gene (reference sequence). The DNA for the CDR3 is TGTGCCAGCAGCTGGACCGGGACAGGGGGCGCGGGTACCTTC. It codes for CASSWTGTGGAGTF.

This clonotype came up many times. The J gene is TRBJ2-7, the V gene TRBV6-5, with 11 bases fitting TRBD1. V was clipped by 7 bases and J by 3 bases; unmatched bases: 5. Germline V gene data show CDR1 as MNHEY and CDR2 as SVGAGI. The CDR3 contains 14 residues. The CDR3 region has the DNA TGTGCCAGCAAGCGGACAGGGGGCGGCTACGAGCAGTACTTC. Amino acids: CASKRTGGGYEQYF.

This chain joins TRBV20-1 and TRBJ2-5; 10 bases are a match to TRBD2. With 3 bases clipped from V and 5 bases from J, the junction kept 3 bases outside the gene matches. CDR1 and CDR2 (germline): DFQATT, SNEGSKA (reference sequence). This CDR3 comprises 13 residues. Here the CDR3 reads CSASLAGEETQYF. CDR3 coding DNA: TGCAGTGCTAGCCTAGCGGGGGAGGAGACCCAGTACTTC.

This clonotype was observed many times. This chain links TRBV7-3 with TRBJ2-7; D is undetermined. This CDR3 region has 18 residues. Germline lookup yields CDR1 SGHTA and CDR2 FQGTGA. The V and J ends lost 5 bases and 0 bases respectively, with 23 bases between them. The CDR3 region has the DNA TGTGCCAGCAGCGTTCCCCCCCCCCTACCCTACCTCTCCTACGAGCAGTACTTC. Amino acid sequence: CASSVPPPLPYLSYEQYF.

This clonotype was seen repeatedly, ten times or more. This chain joins TRBV6-5 and TRBJ1-5; the D is unclear. V gave up 3 bases and J gave up 0 bases, with 9 bases separating them. The CDR3 is 15 amino acids. The germline CDR1 and CDR2 sequences are MNHEY and SVGAGI. CDR3 DNA sequence: TGTGCCAGCAGTTATTTCTCAGATAGCAATCAGCCCCAGCATTTT. It specifies CASSYFSDSNQPQHF.

This clonotype is termed medium-sized (0.01 to 0.1%). The V gene is TRBV28, the J gene TRBJ2-5; D unresolved. The CDR3 consists of 16 residues. Germline V gives CDR1 MDHEN, CDR2 SYDVKM. With 3 bases removed from V and 1 base from J, the gap between germline ends came to 15 bases. In DNA form, the CDR3 reads TGTGCCAGCAGTTTGCAAACCGGGTGGTTCCAAGAGACCCAGTACTTC. Translation gives CASSLQTGWFQETQYF.

By proportion, this clonotype is medium-sized. In DNA, the CDR3 is TGTGCCAGCAGCCGACAGGGGGCCCAATTTACCTACGAGCAGTACTTC. Encoded protein: CASSRQGAQFTYEQYF. This chain uses TRBV7-9 with TRBJ2-7; 10 positions agree with TRBD1. V shed 5 bases and J 2 bases; nucleotides not matched to a gene: 9. CDR1 SEHNR and CDR2 FQNEAQ come from the germline V gene (reference sequence). The CDR3 sequence is 16 residues long.

This clonotype is medium-sized within its sample. CDR3 nucleotide sequence: TGTGCCAGCAGCCAAGGGGGTACAGGAAGAGAGACCCAGTACTTC. It encodes CASSQGGTGRETQYF. The chain couples TRBV14 to TRBJ2-5; D is possibly TRBD1 (5 bases). The CDR3 is 15 residues long. V dropped 1 base and J dropped 4 bases, with 13 bases sitting between them. CDR1 is SGHDN, CDR2 FVKESK, per germline.

This clonotype was detected ten times or more. The V and J genes are TRBV7-9 and TRBJ1-2; D unresolved. Germline V gene sequence: CDR1 SEHNR, CDR2 FQNEAQ (reference sequence). V lost 5 bases and J 8 bases, leaving 6 bases between the germline ends. The CDR3 sequence is 10 residues long. The CDR3 reads CASSRWGYTF. As DNA, the CDR3 is TGTGCCAGCAGCAGATGGGGCTACACCTTC.

This clonotype was seen many times. The chain has TRBV7-9 and TRBJ2-1; 11 bases match TRBD2. This CDR3 comprises 18 residues. Germline assignment: CDR1 SEHNR and CDR2 FQNEAQ (reference sequence). The trim removed 2 bases at V and 7 bases at J, leaving 13 bases unmatched. CDR3 in DNA: TGTGCCAGCAGCTTACCCTCCCGACTAGCGGGGTTACGAAATGAGCAGTTCTTC. Its protein is CASSLPSRLAGLRNEQFF. The variable domain in full, completed from reference TRBV7-9 and TRBJ2-1, reads DTGVSQNPRHKITKRGQNVTFRCDPISEHNRLYWYRQTLGQGPEFLTYFQNEAQLEKSRLLSDRFSAERPKGSFSTLEIQRTEQGDSAMYLCASSLPSRLAGLRNEQFFGPGTRLTVL.

This clonotype rates as large. The chain couples TRBV3-1 to TRBJ2-7; 8 nucleotides agree with TRBD1. The CDR3 sequence is 17 residues long. V gave up 0 bases and J gave up 1 base; unmatched junction bases: 8. Per germline, CDR1 LGHDT and CDR2 YNNKEL (reference sequence). CDR3 bases: TGTGCCAGCAGCCAAGATGGACAGGGAATGAGGTCCTACGAGCAGTACTTC. Its translation: CASSQDGQGMRSYEQYF.

This clonotype appeared many times. J is TRBJ1-1 and V is TRBV13; 10 positions match TRBD1. This CDR3 contains 16 residues. Germline CDR1 and CDR2: PRHDT and FYEKMQ (reference sequence). V was clipped by 6 bases and J by 1 base; unmatched bases: 8. DNA for the CDR3: TGTGCCAGCAGTCGTGACAGGGGGCGAGGGAACACTGAAGCTTTCTTT. Amino acids: CASSRDRGRGNTEAFF.

By proportion, this clonotype is medium-sized. The chain links TRBV20-1 to TRBJ2-3, with D perhaps assigned TRBD1 or TRBD2 (7 bases each). Trimming pared 2 bases from V and 4 bases from J, leaving 10 bases between. The CDR3 spans 13 residues. Germline V gives CDR1 DFQATT, CDR2 SNEGSKA (reference sequence). This chain's CDR3 is CSARQGGPDTQYF. The CDR3 nucleotides are TGCAGTGCTAGACAGGGGGGGCCAGATACGCAGTATTTT.

This clonotype is judged medium-sized. J is TRBJ1-5 and V is TRBV7-2; 9 bases match TRBD1. V gave up 4 bases and J gave up 11 bases; unmatched junction bases: 9. Germline loops: CDR1 SGHTA, CDR2 FQGNSA. This CDR3 is built from 14 residues. The CDR3 loop reads CASSSGTGRQAQHF. DNA for the CDR3: TGTGCCAGCAGCTCCGGGACAGGGCGCCAGGCCCAGCATTTT.

The chain is built from TRBV5-4 and TRBJ2-3; D ambiguous. Deletions cut 9 bases from V and 2 bases from J, with 31 bases between. Germline CDR1 is SGHNT and CDR2 is YYREEE (reference sequence). This CDR3 has 19 residues. In nucleotides, the CDR3 is TGTGCCATGGGCCCCGGGCTCCGCTGGGCAGGATTAATCACAGATACGCAGTATTTT. Its translation is CAMGPGLRWAGLITDTQYF.

This clonotype showed up many times. This chain joins TRBV25-1 and TRBJ2-3, with D possibly being TRBD2 (5 bases). The germline V gene encodes CDR1 MGHDK and CDR2 SYGVNS. V was clipped by 1 base and J by 2 bases, with 10 bases between them. The CDR3 is 15 residues long. In DNA, the CDR3 is TGTGCCAGCAGTGAATTAAGGACTGACACAGATACGCAGTATTTT. The encoded protein is CASSELRTDTDTQYF.

In its sample, this clonotype is medium-sized. This chain joins TRBV28 and TRBJ2-7, with 8 bases aligning to TRBD2. The V gene's germline CDR1 is MDHEN and CDR2 SYDVKM. Trimming cost V 9 bases and J 3 bases; bases outside gene matches: 10. The CDR3 spans 14 residues. The CDR3 here is CASYAREGFYEQYF. DNA for the CDR3: TGTGCCAGTTATGCCCGGGAGGGGTTCTACGAGCAGTACTTC.